One sample yielded the 5 T cell receptor beta chains listed below, sequenced in a study of blood T cell repertoires in COVID-19 (TCRdb year 2020). Library creation used the immunoSEQ multiplex PCR assay. Here the immuneACCESS table is served through TCRdb, limited to in-frame sequences with V and J called. Missing clones are a known gap in these copies; in checked studies unresolved V genes cover under half, and the rest lacks a known reason. The sample table lists fewer than 300,000 clones, 80% to 85% of them with a count of one. Together, the top ten hold 2.5% to 3% of the sample. The sequenced material came from peripheral blood. The receptor set was obtained from an older woman with active or convalescent COVID-19.

V gene TRBV19 combines with J gene TRBJ2-3, with a possible D match to TRBD2 (6 bases). Looked up from germline, CDR1 is LNHDA and CDR2 is SQIVND (reference sequence). This CDR3 is 15 amino acids long. The V end lost 0 bases, the J end lost 1 base, and 8 bases lay between the germline ends. CDR3 amino acids: CASSIESSGTDTQYF. DNA of the CDR3: TGTGCCAGTAGTATAGAGTCTAGCGGCACAGATACGCAGTATTTT.

The V and J genes are TRBV5-1 and TRBJ2-3; D remains unclear. Trimming stripped 4 bases from V and 5 bases from J, with 11 bases between. The CDR3 extends over 13 amino acids. The V gene's germline CDR1 is SGHRS and CDR2 YFSETQ. The CDR3 DNA reads as TGCGCCAGCAGCGAGGTTAAGAAAGATACGCAGTATTTT. The encoded protein is CASSEVKKDTQYF.

The V and J genes are TRBV25-1 and TRBJ2-5; 9 bases are shared with TRBD1. V lost 8 bases to trimming and J lost 0 bases; unmatched junction nucleotides: 1. This CDR3 is 13 amino acids long. The germline gives CDR1 MGHDK, CDR2 SYGVNS. CDR3 DNA sequence: TGTGCCAGCGGACAGGGGTACCAAGAGACCCAGTACTTC. Its protein is CASGQGYQETQYF.

The gene calls are TRBV19 and TRBJ1-5, with a weak D call TRBD1 (6 bases). Germline lookup yields CDR1 LNHDA and CDR2 SQIVND (reference sequence). CDR3 size: 16 residues. V gave up 3 bases and J gave up 1 base, with 13 bases separating them. In DNA, the CDR3 is TGTGCCAGTAGTATCGGGGGAGGGGGGAGCAATCAGCCCCAGCATTTT. This sequence encodes CASSIGGGGSNQPQHF.

This chain uses TRBV5-1 with TRBJ2-7; TRBD1 matches 10 bases. Germline V lookup: CDR1 SGHRS, CDR2 YFSETQ. V lost 5 bases and J lost 2; bases outside the gene matches: 1. This CDR3 region has 13 residues. CDR3 region: CASSGTGAYEQYF. For the CDR3, the DNA is TGCGCCAGCAGTGGGACAGGGGCCTACGAGCAGTACTTC.